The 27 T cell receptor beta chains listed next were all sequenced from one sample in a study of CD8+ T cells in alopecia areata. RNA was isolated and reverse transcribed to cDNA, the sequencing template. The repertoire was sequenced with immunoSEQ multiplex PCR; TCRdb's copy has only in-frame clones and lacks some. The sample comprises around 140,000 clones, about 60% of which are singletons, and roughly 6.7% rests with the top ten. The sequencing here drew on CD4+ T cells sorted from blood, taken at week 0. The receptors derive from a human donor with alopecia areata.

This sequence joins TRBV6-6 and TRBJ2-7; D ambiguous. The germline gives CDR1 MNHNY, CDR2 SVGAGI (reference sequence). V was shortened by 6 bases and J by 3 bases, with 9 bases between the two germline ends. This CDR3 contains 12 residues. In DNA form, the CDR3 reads TGTGCCAGCAGCGAAGGGTTCTACGAGCAGTACTTC. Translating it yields CASSEGFYEQYF.

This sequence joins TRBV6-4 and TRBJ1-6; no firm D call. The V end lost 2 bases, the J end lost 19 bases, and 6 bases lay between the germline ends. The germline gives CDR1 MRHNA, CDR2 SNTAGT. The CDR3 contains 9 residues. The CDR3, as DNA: TGTGCCAGCAGTGACGAAGGTCACTTT. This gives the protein CASSDEGHF.

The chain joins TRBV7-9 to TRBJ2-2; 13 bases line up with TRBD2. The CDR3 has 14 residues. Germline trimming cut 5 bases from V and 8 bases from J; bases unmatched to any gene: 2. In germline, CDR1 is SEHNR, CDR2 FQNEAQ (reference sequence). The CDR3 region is CASSPGLAGGELFF. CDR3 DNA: TGTGCCAGCAGCCCGGGACTAGCGGGAGGGGAGCTGTTTTTT.

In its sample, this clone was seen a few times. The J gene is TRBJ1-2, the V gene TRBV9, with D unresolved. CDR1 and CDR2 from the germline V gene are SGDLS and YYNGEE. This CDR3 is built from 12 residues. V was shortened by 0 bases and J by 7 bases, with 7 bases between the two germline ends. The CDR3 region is CASSVEVGGYTF. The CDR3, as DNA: TGTGCCAGCAGCGTAGAAGTGGGTGGCTACACCTTC. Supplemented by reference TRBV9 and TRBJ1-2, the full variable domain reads DSGVTQTPKHLITATGQRVTLRCSPRSGDLSVYWYQQSLDQGLQFLIQYYNGEERAKGNILERFSAQQFPDLHSELNLSSLELGDSALYFCASSVEVGGYTFGSGTRLTVV.

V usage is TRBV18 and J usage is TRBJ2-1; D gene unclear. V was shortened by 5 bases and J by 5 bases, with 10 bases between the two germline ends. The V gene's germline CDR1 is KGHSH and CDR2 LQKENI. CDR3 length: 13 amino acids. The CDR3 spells CASSDGRDNEQFF. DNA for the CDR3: TGTGCCAGCTCAGATGGACGGGACAATGAGCAGTTCTTC.

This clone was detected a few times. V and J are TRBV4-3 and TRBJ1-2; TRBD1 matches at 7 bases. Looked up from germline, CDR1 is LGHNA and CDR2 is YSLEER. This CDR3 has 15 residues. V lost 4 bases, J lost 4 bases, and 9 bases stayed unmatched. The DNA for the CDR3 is TGCGCCAGCAGCCCGGGGGGGACAGAAGTCTATGGCTACACCTTC. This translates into CASSPGGTEVYGYTF.

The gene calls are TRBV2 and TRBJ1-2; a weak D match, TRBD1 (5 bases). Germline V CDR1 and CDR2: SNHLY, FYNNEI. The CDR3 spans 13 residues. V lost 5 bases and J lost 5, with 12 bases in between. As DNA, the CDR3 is TGTGCCAGCAGTAGGGACGGCCCATATGGCTACACCTTC. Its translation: CASSRDGPYGYTF.

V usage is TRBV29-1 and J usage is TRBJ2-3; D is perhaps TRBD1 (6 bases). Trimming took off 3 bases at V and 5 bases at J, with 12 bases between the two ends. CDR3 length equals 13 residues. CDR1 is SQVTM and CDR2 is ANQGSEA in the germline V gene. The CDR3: CSVDLAGVDTQYF. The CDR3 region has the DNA TGCAGCGTTGATTTGGCAGGGGTAGATACGCAGTATTTT.

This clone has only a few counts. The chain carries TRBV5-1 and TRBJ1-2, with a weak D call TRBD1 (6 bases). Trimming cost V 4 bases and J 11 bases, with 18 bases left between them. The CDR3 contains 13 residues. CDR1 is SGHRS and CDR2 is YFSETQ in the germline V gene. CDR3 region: CASSPDDGQIYTF. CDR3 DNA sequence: TGCGCCAGCAGCCCGGATGACGGACAGATTTACACCTTC.

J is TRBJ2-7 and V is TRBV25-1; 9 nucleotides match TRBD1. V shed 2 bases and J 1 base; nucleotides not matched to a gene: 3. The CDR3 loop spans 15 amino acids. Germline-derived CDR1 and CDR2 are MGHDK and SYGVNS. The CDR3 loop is CASSELGTGSYEQYF. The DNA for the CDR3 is TGTGCCAGCAGTGAACTGGGGACAGGGTCCTACGAGCAGTACTTC.

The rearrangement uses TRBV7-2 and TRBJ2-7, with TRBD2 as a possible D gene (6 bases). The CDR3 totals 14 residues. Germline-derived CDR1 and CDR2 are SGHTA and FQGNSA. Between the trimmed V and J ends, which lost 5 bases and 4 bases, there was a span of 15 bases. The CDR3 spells CASSPLDGGYEQYF. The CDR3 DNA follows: TGTGCCAGCAGCCCACTAGACGGGGGATACGAGCAGTACTTC.

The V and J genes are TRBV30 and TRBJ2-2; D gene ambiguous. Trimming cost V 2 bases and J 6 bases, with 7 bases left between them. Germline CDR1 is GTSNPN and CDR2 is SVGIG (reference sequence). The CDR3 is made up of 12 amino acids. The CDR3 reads CAWSPGPGELFF. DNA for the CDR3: TGTGCCTGGAGTCCCGGCCCCGGGGAGCTGTTTTTT.

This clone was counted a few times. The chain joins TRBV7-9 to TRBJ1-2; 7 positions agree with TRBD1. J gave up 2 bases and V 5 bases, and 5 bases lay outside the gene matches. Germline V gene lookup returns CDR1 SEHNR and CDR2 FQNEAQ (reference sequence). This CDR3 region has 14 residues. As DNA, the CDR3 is TGTGCCAGCAGCATCGGACAGGCCAACTATGGCTACACCTTC. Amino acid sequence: CASSIGQANYGYTF.

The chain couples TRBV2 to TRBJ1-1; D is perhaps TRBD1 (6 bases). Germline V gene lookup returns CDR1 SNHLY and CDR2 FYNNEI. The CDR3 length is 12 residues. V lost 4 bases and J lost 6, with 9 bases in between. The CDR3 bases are TGTGCCAGCAGTGTACAGGGTCCTGAAGCTTTCTTT. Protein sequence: CASSVQGPEAFF.

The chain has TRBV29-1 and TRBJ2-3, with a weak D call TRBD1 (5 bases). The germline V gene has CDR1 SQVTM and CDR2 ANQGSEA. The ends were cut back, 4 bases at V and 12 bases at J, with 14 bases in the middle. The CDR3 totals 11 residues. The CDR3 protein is CSVVLQGTQYF. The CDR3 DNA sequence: TGCAGCGTTGTGCTCCAGGGTACACAGTATTTT.

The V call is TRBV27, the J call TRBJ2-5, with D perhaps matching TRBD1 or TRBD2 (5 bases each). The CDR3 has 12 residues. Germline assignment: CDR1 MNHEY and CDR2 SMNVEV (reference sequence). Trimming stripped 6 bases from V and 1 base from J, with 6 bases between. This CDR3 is CASRGVQETQYF. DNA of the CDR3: TGTGCCAGCAGGGGGGTCCAAGAGACCCAGTACTTC.

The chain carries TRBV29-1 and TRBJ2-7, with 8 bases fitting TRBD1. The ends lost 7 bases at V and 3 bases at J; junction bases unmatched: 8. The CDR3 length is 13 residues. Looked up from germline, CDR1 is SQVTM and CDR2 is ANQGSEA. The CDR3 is CSGGQGASYEQYF. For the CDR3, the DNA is TGCAGCGGGGGGCAGGGGGCAAGCTACGAGCAGTACTTC.

CDR3 sequence (DNA): TGTGCCAGCAGCCAAGACAGGGTTACTGAAGCTTTCTTT. This gives the protein CASSQDRVTEAFF. The chain recombines TRBV14 with TRBJ1-1, with D possibly being TRBD1 (5 bases). Germline V gene lookup returns CDR1 SGHDN and CDR2 FVKESK. CDR3 size: 13 residues. V was trimmed by 0 bases and J by 5 bases, leaving 7 bases between them.

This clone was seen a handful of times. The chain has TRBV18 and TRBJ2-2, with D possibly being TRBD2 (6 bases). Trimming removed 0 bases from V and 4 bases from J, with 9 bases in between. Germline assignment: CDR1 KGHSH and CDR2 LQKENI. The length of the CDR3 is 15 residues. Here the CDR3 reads CASSPPGLRTGELFF. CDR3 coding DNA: TGTGCCAGCTCACCACCGGGACTCCGCACCGGGGAGCTGTTTTTT.

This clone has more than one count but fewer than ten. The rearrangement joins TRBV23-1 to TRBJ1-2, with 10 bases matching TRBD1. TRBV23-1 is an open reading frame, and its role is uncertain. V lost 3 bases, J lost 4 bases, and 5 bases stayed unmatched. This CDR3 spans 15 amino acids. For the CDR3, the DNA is TGCGCCAGCAGTCATCCTGGACAGGGGGGCTATGGCTACACCTTC. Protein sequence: CASSHPGQGGYGYTF.

Here the CDR3 reads CASSFYYRDRSATF. The DNA for the CDR3 is TGCGCCAGCAGTTTCTACTACCGGGACAGGTCCGCCACCTTC. The rearrangement links TRBV5-1 to TRBJ1-2; 8 nucleotides match TRBD1. The CDR3 spans 14 residues. The V gene end was trimmed by 5 bases and the J gene end by 13 bases; junction bases not matched to a gene: 16. Germline CDR1 and CDR2: SGHRS and YFSETQ.

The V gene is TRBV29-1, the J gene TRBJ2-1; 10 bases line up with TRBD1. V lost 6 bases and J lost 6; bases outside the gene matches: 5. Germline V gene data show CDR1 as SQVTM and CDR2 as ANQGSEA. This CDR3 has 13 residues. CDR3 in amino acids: CSVERDRGNEQFF. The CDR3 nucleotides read TGCAGCGTGGAGAGGGACAGGGGCAATGAGCAGTTCTTC.

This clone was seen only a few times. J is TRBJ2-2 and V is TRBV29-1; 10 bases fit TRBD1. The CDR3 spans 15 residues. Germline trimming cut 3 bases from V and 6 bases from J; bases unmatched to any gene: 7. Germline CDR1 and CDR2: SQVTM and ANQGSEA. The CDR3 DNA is TGCAGCGTTGACGCCGGGACAGGGGTTCCCGGGGAGCTGTTTTTT. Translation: CSVDAGTGVPGELFF.

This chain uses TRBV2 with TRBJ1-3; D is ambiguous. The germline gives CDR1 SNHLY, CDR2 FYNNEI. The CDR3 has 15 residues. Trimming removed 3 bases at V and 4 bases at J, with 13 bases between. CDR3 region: CASSDRLQYGNTIYF. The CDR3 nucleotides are TGTGCCAGCAGTGATAGGCTACAGTACGGAAACACCATATATTTT.

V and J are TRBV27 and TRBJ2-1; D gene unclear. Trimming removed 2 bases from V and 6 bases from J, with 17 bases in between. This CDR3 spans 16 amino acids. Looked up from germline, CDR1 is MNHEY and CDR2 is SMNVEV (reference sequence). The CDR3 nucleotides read TGTGCCAGCAGTTTAACGCGCCCTGGTAGTGGCAATGAGCAGTTCTTC. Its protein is CASSLTRPGSGNEQFF.

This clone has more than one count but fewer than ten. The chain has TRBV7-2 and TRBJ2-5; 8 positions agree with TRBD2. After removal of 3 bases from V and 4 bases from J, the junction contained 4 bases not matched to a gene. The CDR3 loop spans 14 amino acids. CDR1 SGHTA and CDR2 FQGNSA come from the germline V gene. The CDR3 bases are TGTGCCAGCAGCTTCTCGGGGGGGCCAGAGACCCAGTACTTC. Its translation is CASSFSGGPETQYF.

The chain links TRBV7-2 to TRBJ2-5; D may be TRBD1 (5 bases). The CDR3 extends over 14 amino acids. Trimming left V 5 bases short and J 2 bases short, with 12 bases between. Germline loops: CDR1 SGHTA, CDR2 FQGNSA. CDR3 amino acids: CASSRGLGQETQYF. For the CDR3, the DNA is TGTGCCAGCAGCAGGGGTTTGGGGCAAGAGACCCAGTACTTC.